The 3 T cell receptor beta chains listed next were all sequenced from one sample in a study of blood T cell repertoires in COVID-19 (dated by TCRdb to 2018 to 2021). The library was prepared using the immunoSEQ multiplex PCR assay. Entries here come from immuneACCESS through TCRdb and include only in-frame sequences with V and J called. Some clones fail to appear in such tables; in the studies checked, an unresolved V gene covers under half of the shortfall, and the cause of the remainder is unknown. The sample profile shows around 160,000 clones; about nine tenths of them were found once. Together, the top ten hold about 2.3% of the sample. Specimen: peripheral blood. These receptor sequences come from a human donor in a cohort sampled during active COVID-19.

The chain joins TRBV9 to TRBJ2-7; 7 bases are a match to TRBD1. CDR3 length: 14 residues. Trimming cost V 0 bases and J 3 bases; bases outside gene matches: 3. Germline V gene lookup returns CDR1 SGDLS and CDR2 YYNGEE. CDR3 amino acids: CASSVGQGDYEQYF. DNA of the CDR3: TGTGCCAGCAGCGTAGGGCAGGGGGACTACGAGCAGTACTTC.

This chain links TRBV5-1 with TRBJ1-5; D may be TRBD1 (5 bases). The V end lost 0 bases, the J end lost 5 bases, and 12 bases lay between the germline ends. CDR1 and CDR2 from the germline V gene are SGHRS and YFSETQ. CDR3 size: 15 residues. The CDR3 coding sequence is TGCGCCAGCAGCTTGGTGGGGGGAAGCGATCAGCCCCAGCATTTT. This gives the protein CASSLVGGSDQPQHF.

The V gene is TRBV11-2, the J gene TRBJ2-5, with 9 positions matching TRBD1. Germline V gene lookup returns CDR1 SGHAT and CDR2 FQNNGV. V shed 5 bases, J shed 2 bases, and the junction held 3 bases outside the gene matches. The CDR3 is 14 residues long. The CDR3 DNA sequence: TGTGCCAGCAGCCTAGGACAGGGGCAAGAGACCCAGTACTTC. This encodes CASSLGQGQETQYF.